This record concerns one T cell receptor (beta chain) sequence. Its cognate antigen is unknown. PCR employed 60 Vbeta and 13 Jbeta primers. The protocol was immunoSEQ multiplex PCR, while the TCRdb copy is restricted to in-frame clones and leaves out a portion. The repertoire has about 200,000 clones, more than 65% of them found once; the top ten carry 1.5% to 2%. The entry originates in a study of cytomegalovirus exposure and HLA in healthy donors. CDR1 is MNHEY, CDR2 SMNVEV, per germline (reference sequence). Losses at the gene ends were 4 bases for V and 2 bases for J; bases not matched to a gene: 1. This CDR3 comprises 13 residues. Notes on the study in general: A later analysis found that most CMV-associated TCR beta chains appeared HLA-restricted. In a later analysis, parvovirus B19, influenza, CMV and Epstein-Barr virus appeared linked to several top co-occurrence clusters.

The chain links TRBV27 to TRBJ2-7, with 8 positions matching TRBD2. The source material was PBMCs. The receptor was derived from a man in his fifties or sixties in good health and CMV-seronegative. The CDR3 region has the DNA TGTGCCAGCAGTTGGACTAGCACCTACGAGCAGTACTTC. It codes for CASSWTSTYEQYF.